Sequencing of this TCR beta chain was carried out in a study of cytomegalovirus exposure and HLA in healthy donors. Note on this clone: The target antigen is unknown.

Overall study results and limits: In a later analysis, HLA-associated beta chains showed higher expansion and lower generation probabilities than comparable chains.

V lost 5 bases, J lost 5 bases, and 8 bases lay in between. This CDR3 comprises 12 residues. Germline V CDR1 and CDR2: SEHNR, FQNEAQ (reference sequence). Amplification used 60 Vbeta primers and 13 Jbeta primers. The data were produced by immunoSEQ multiplex PCR, yet TCRdb's version contains in-frame clones alone and is incomplete. The sample includes 150,000 to 180,000 clones, 82% of them seen just once. V gene TRBV7-9 combines with J gene TRBJ2-3; D remains ambiguous. Sequencing was carried out using PBMCs. The clonotype comes from a woman aged 50 to 60 in good health and CMV-seropositive. Here the CDR3 DNA reads TGTGCCAGCAGCCCCCAATTAGATACGCAGTATTTT. Protein product: CASSPQLDTQYF.